The 8 T cell receptor beta chains presented below share a single source sample, sequenced in a study of cytomegalovirus exposure and HLA in healthy donors. The study ran its PCR with 60 Vbeta and 13 Jbeta primers. The method was immunoSEQ multiplex PCR; TCRdb's version includes in-frame clones alone and lacks a portion of them. The sample carries around 160,000 clones, 73% recorded once. Sequencing was done on a sample of PBMCs. The receptor source for this set is a woman under 30 in good health and CMV-seronegative.

The chain carries TRBV11-1 and TRBJ2-7; TRBD1 agrees at 9 bases. V trimming: 4 bases; J trimming: 5 bases; junction bases outside the gene matches: 9. Germline V gene data show CDR1 as SGHAT and CDR2 as FQDESV (reference sequence). This CDR3 spans 15 amino acids. CDR3 residues: CASSWGDRVRNEQYF. In DNA form, the CDR3 reads TGTGCCAGCAGCTGGGGGGACAGGGTGAGGAACGAGCAGTACTTC. Supplemented by reference TRBV11-1 and TRBJ2-7, the full variable domain reads EAEVAQSPRYKITEKSQAVAFWCDPISGHATLYWYRQILGQGPELLVQFQDESVVDDSQLPKDRFSAERLKGVDSTLKIQPAELGDSAMYLCASSWGDRVRNEQYFGPGTRLTVT.

The chain has TRBV4-3 and TRBJ1-4; a weak D match, TRBD1 (6 bases). The germline V gene has CDR1 LGHNA and CDR2 YSLEER. Trimming shortened V by 2 bases and J by 10 bases, and 20 bases separated the two germline ends. The CDR3 has 16 residues. CDR3 in DNA: TGCGCCAGCAGCCAAAACCCCGGGACACCCACGGGAAAACTGTTTTTT. Translated, it gives CASSQNPGTPTGKLFF.

To note about this clone: Other DNA sequences of this sample code for an identical CDR3. The chain combines TRBV27 with TRBJ1-1, with TRBD1 as a possible D gene (6 bases). Trimming took off 3 bases at V and 3 bases at J, with 11 bases between the two ends. Germline CDR1 and CDR2: MNHEY and SMNVEV (reference sequence). The CDR3 is 14 amino acids. CDR3 protein: CASSFAGADTEAFF. In nucleotides, the CDR3 is TGTGCCAGCAGTTTTGCAGGGGCGGACACTGAAGCTTTCTTT.

This clone was recorded once. J is TRBJ2-7 and V is TRBV4-3, with a weak D call TRBD2 (5 bases). The CDR3 is 19 residues long. The germline gives CDR1 LGHNA, CDR2 YSLEER. Between the trimmed V and J ends, which lost 0 bases and 3 bases, there was a span of 24 bases. DNA for the CDR3: TGCGCCAGCAGCCAAGATACCCCAGCACCGGACTCCTTTATCTACGAGCAGTACGTC. Protein product: CASSQDTPAPDSFIYEQYV.

This chain joins TRBV6-5 and TRBJ1-2; 8 nucleotides line up with TRBD1. Germline CDR1 is MNHEY and CDR2 is SVGAGI. The CDR3 spans 13 residues. V dropped 6 bases and J dropped 8; count of bases not matched to a gene: 8. The CDR3 sequence: CASSTQGAGGYTF. The CDR3 DNA reads as TGTGCCAGCAGCACCCAGGGGGCGGGGGGCTACACCTTC.

This chain joins TRBV7-2 and TRBJ2-2; 9 bases line up with TRBD2. V trimming: 2 bases; J trimming: 8 bases; junction bases outside the gene matches: 9. The CDR3 contains 16 residues. Per germline, CDR1 SGHTA and CDR2 FQGNSA. Here the CDR3 DNA reads TGTGCCAGCAGCTTACGACTAGCGGTGACGGGAGGGGAGCTGTTTTTT. Translating it yields CASSLRLAVTGGELFF.

This clone came up a few times. This sample also contains other DNA sequences that code for the same CDR3. This chain links TRBV29-1 with TRBJ1-1; D gene uncertain. This CDR3 has 11 amino acids. In germline, CDR1 is SQVTM, CDR2 ANQGSEA. Trimming left V 7 bases short and J 6 bases short, with 12 bases between. CDR3 sequence: CSGRDSSEAFF. In DNA, the CDR3 is TGCAGCGGTAGAGACTCCTCTGAAGCTTTCTTT.

CDR3 in DNA: TGTGCCAGCAGCCCAGGACAGGGGCCCTACGAGCAGTACTTC. This sequence encodes CASSPGQGPYEQYF. The rearrangement links TRBV7-2 to TRBJ2-7, with TRBD1 matching 9 bases. The CDR3 sequence is 14 residues long. V dropped 5 bases and J dropped 2; count of bases not matched to a gene: 4. Germline V gene data show CDR1 as SGHTA and CDR2 as FQGNSA.